This TCR beta chain was profiled in a study of PD-1 blockade in classical Hodgkin lymphoma. V was clipped by 0 bases and J by 6 bases, with 12 bases between them. Per the germline V gene, CDR1 is MNHEY and CDR2 is SMNVEV (reference sequence). This CDR3 spans 15 amino acids. Libraries were prepared by immunoSEQ multiplex PCR; TCRdb keeps only in-frame clonotypes and omits some of them. The top ten clones hold roughly 10% of a sample with approximately 57,000 clones, 85% to 95% of them seen once. In every patient, relapse followed autologous stem cell transplantation, while exposure to brentuximab vedotin differed.

The sample consisted of peripheral blood mononuclear cells (PBMCs), taken before the second cycle of nivolumab. This chain joins TRBV27 and TRBJ2-1; D uncertain. The receptor's source is a human donor with classical Hodgkin lymphoma. CDR3 protein: CASSLSIGQFNEQFF. In DNA, the CDR3 is TGTGCCAGCAGTTTATCGATAGGGCAGTTCAATGAGCAGTTCTTC.